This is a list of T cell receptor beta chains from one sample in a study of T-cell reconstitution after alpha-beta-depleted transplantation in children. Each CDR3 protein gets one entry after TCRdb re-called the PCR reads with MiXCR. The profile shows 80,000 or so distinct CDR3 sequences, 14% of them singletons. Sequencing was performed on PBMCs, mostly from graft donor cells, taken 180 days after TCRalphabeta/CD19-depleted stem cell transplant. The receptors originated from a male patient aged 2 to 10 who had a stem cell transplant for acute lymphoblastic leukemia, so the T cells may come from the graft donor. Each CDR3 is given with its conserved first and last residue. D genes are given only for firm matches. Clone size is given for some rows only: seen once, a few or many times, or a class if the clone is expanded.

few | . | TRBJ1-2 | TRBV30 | CALTSRGDGYTF | TGTGCCTTGACCAGCCGAGGAGATGGCTACACCTTC
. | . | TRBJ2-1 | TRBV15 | CATSRDRQKQFF | TGTGCCACCAGCAGAGATCGGCAGAAGCAGTTCTTC
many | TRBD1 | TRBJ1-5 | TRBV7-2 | CASSLGGQSNQPQHF | TGTGCCAGCAGCTTAGGGGGACAGTCCAATCAGCCCCAGCATTTT
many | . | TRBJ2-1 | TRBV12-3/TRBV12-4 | CASSLRQVNYEQFF | TGTGCCAGCAGTTTGAGACAGGTTAACTATGAGCAGTTCTTC
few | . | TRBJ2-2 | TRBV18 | CASSREGTGELFF | TGTGCCAGCTCACGAGAGGGAACCGGGGAGCTGTTTTTT
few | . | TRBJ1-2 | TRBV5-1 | CASSLGGDYGYTF | TGCGCCAGCAGCTTGGGCGGGGACTATGGCTACACCTTC
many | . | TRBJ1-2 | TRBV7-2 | CASSFARAIHYGYTF | TGTGCCAGCAGCTTCGCCAGGGCAATCCACTATGGCTACACCTTC
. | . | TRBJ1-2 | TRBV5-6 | CASSSTRGGGYTF | TGTGCCAGCAGCTCGACCAGGGGAGGTGGCTACACCTTC
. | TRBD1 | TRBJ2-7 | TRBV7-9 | CASSLGQGQSYEQYF | TGTGCCAGCAGCTTAGGACAGGGCCAATCCTACGAGCAGTACTTC
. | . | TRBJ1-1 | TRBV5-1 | CASSFGGGTEAFF | TGCGCCAGCAGCTTTGGGGGCGGCACTGAAGCTTTCTTT
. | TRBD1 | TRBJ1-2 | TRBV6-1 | CASSRRGQGANYGYTF | TGTGCCAGCAGTCGGAGAGGACAGGGGGCGAACTATGGCTACACCTTC
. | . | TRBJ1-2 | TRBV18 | CASSPLVDAVRLYGYTF | TGTGCCAGCTCACCACTCGTCGACGCGGTGAGGCTCTATGGCTACACCTTC
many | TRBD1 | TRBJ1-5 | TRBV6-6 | CASKDRGSQPQHF | TGTGCCAGCAAGGACAGGGGAAGTCAGCCCCAGCATTTT
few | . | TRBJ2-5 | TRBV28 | CASSQRVQETQYF | TGTGCCAGCAGTCAGAGGGTACAAGAGACCCAGTACTTC
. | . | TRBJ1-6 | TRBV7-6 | CASSLDRWGRNSPLHF | TGTGCCAGCAGCTTAGACAGGTGGGGGAGGAATTCACCCCTCCACTTT
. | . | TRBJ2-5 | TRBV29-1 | CSVPGGKLETQYF | TGCAGCGTCCCAGGCGGGAAGCTAGAGACCCAGTACTTC
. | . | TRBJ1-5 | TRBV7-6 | CASSPLGLSNQPQHF | TGTGCCAGCAGTCCTCTGGGGCTTAGCAATCAGCCCCAGCATTTT
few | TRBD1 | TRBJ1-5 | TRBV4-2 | CASSQDLTGKSNQPQHF | TGTGCCAGCAGCCAAGATCTGACAGGGAAAAGCAATCAGCCCCAGCATTTT
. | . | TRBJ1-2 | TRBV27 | CASSPGQFNYGYTF | TGTGCCAGCAGTCCCGGACAGTTTAACTATGGCTACACCTTC
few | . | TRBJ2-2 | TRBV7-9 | CASSLPGTFTGELFF | TGTGCCAGCAGCCTTCCCGGGACGTTCACCGGGGAGCTGTTTTTT
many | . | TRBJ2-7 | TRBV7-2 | CASSLRYTTGFSYEQYF | TGTGCCAGCAGCTTACGATATACTACAGGGTTTTCCTACGAGCAGTACTTC
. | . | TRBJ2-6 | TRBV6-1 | CASNFPRLPLRAGANVLTF | TGTGCCAGCAACTTCCCCCGCCTCCCGCTCAGGGCTGGGGCCAACGTCCTGACTTTC
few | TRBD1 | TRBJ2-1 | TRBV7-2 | CASSYDRDNEQFF | TGTGCCAGCAGCTACGACAGGGACAATGAGCAGTTCTTC
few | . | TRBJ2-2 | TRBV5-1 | CASSLDLSNTGELFF | TGCGCCAGCAGCCTGGACCTCAGCAACACCGGGGAGCTGTTTTTT
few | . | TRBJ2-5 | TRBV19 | CASTGGYQETQYF | TGTGCCAGTACAGGGGGGTACCAAGAGACCCAGTACTTC
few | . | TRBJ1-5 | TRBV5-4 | CASSLGDQPQHF | TGTGCCAGCAGCTTGGGGGATCAGCCCCAGCATTTT
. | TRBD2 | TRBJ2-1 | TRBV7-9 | CASSSPGTKRNEQFF | TGTGCCAGCAGCTCGCCCGGGACTAAACGCAATGAGCAGTTCTTC
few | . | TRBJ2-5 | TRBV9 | CASSAGPFGETQYF | TGTGCCAGCAGCGCGGGCCCTTTTGGAGAGACCCAGTACTTC
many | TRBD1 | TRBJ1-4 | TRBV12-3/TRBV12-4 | CASRPRQGYNEKLFF | TGTGCCAGCAGACCCCGACAGGGCTACAATGAAAAACTGTTTTTT
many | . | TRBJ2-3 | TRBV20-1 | CSEGGATAQYF | TGCAGTGAAGGGGGGGCGACGGCGCAGTATTTT
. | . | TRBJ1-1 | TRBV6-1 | CASIVRGYTEAFF | TGTGCCAGCATAGTTCGGGGTTACACTGAAGCTTTCTTT
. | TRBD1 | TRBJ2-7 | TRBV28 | CASSSTGAEYEQYF | TGTGCCAGCAGTTCGACAGGGGCGGAGTACGAGCAGTACTTC
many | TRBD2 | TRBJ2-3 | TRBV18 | CASSPPRGGWADTQYF | TGTGCCAGCTCACCACCCCGGGGGGGCTGGGCAGATACGCAGTATTTT
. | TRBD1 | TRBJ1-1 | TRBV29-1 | CSVESPTGTYEAFF | TGCAGCGTTGAATCCCCGACAGGGACTTATGAAGCTTTCTTT
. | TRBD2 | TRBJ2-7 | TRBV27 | CASSLLGTISYEQYF | TGTGCCAGCAGTTTATTAGGGACTATATCCTACGAGCAGTACTTC
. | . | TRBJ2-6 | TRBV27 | CTSSLSFSGANVLTF | TGTACCAGCAGTTTATCTTTCTCTGGGGCCAACGTCCTGACTTTC
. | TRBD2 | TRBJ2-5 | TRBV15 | CAPRTKTSGIQETQYF | TGTGCCCCGAGGACCAAGACTAGCGGGATTCAAGAGACCCAGTACTTC
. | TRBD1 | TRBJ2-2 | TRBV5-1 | CASSPRTGDTGELFF | TGCGCCAGCAGCCCCAGGACAGGGGACACCGGGGAGCTGTTTTTT
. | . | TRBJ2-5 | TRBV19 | CASGERETQYF | TGTGCCAGTGGAGAAAGGGAGACCCAGTACTTC
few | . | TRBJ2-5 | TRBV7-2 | CASSSPVRRGRETQYF | TGTGCCAGCAGCTCGCCCGTGCGCAGGGGAAGGGAGACCCAGTACTTC
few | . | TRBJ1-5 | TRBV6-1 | CASSRPTVYSNQPQHF | TGTGCCAGCAGTCGACCGACGGTGTATAGCAATCAGCCCCAGCATTTT
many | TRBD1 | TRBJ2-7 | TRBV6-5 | CASSYSKKTGPGEQYF | TGTGCCAGCAGTTACTCGAAGAAGACAGGGCCGGGGGAGCAGTACTTC
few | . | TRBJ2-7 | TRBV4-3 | CASSQDLRGFHEQYF | TGCGCCAGCAGCCAAGATCTTAGGGGGTTCCACGAGCAGTACTTC
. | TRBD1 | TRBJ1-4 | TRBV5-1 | CASSRTGTNEKLFF | TGCGCCAGCAGCCGGACAGGGACTAATGAAAAACTGTTTTTT
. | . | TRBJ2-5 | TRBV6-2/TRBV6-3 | CTSTSFFLETQYF | TGTACCAGCACGTCCTTTTTTTTGGAGACCCAGTACTTC
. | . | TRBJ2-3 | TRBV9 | CASSPREGGPTDTQYF | TGTGCCAGCAGCCCCAGGGAGGGGGGGCCCACAGATACGCAGTATTTT
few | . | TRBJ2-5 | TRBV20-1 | CSASWAGKETQYF | TGCAGTGCTAGTTGGGCGGGGAAGGAGACCCAGTACTTC
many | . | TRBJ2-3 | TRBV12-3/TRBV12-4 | CASSPVSDTQYF | TGTGCCAGCAGCCCCGTATCAGATACGCAGTATTTT
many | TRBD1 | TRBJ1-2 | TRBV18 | CASSPGQDYGYTF | TGTGCCAGCTCACCCGGACAGGACTATGGCTACACCTTC
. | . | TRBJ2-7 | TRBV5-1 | CASSRRAGVTYEQYF | TGCGCCAGCAGCCGCCGGGCAGGGGTTACCTACGAGCAGTACTTC
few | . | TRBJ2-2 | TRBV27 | CASSPSVGIDGELFF | TGTGCCAGCAGCCCATCCGTGGGGATAGACGGGGAGCTGTTTTTT
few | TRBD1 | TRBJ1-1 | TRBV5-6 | CASSLAGSGTGDVNTEAFF | TGTGCCAGCAGCTTGGCCGGGTCCGGGACAGGGGACGTGAACACTGAAGCTTTCTTT